The sequence of this T cell receptor (beta chain) was determined in a study of T cells in Graves' hyperthyroidism and ophthalmopathy. TCR beta CDR3 sequences were amplified from RNA transcripts. HTBI primers were employed in a first-round RT-PCR of the TCR CDR3. TCRdb processed the multiplex PCR reads anew with MiXCR; each CDR3 protein has one entry. The repertoire includes 600,000 or so distinct CDR3 sequences, about a sixth of them detected once, and about 3.8% sits in the top ten. This clonotype occurred many times. CDR1 and CDR2 from the germline V gene are MDHEN and SYDVKM. Unmatched junction bases numbered 18, after V lost 6 bases and J lost 5 bases. The CDR3 has 17 amino acids. Diagnoses were made from clinical symptoms, serum measures (thyroxine and TRAb), thyroid ultrasound and orbital computed tomography.

V and J are TRBV28 and TRBJ2-7; 8 bases are a match to TRBD2. The sequenced sample was blood. The TCR originated in a woman between 25 and 40 years old with Graves' hyperthyroidism. The CDR3 protein is CASSTPVNLAGNNEQYF. The CDR3 DNA reads as TGTGCCAGCAGCACTCCGGTCAACCTAGCGGGTAACAACGAGCAGTACTTC.